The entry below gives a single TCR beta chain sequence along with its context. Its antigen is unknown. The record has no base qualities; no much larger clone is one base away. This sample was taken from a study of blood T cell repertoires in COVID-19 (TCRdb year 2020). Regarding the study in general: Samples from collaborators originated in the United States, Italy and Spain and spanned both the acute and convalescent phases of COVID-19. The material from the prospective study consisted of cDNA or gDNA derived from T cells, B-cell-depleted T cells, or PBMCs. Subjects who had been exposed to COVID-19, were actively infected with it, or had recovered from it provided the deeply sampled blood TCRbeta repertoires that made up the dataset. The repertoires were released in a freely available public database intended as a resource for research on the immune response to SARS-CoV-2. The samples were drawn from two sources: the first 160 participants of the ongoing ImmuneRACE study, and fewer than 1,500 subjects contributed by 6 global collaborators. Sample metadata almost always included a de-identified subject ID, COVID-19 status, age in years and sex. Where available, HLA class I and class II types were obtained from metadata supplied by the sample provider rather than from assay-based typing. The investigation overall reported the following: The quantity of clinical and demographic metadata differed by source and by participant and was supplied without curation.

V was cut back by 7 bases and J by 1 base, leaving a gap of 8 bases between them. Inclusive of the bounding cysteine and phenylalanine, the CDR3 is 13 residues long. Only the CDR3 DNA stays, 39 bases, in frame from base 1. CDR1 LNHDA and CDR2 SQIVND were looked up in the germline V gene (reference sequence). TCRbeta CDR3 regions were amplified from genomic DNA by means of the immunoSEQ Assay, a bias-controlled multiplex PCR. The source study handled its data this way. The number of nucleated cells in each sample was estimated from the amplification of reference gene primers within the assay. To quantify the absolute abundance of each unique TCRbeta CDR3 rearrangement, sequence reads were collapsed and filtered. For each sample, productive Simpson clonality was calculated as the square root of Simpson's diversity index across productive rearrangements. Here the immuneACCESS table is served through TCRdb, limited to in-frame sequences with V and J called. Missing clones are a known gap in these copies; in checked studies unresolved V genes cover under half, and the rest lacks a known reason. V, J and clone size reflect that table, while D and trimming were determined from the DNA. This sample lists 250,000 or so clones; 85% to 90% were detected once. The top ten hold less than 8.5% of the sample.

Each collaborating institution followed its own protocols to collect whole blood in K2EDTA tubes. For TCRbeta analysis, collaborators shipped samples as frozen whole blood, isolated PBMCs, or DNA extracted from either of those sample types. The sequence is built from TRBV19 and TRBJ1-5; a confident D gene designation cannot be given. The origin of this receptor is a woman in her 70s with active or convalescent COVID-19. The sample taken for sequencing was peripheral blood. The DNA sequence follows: TGTGCCAGTACGCTCCAGAGCAATCAGCCCCAGCATTTT. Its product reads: CASTLQSNQPQHF.